This T cell receptor beta chain was profiled in a study of T cell repertoires and HLA-DP antigens. Across the whole study: A couple of male donors and one female donor spanned ages 18-to-29 through 60-to-69.

About this clone: The antigen is unknown.

Libraries were prepared by immunoSEQ multiplex PCR; TCRdb keeps only in-frame clonotypes and omits some of them. The sample has about 110,000 clones; 85% to 95% are singletons. The receptor's source is a woman in her late teens or twenties in good health and CMV-seronegative. The source material was CD4+ T cells from PBMCs.

The CDR3 DNA reads as TGCGCCAGCAGCCAAGGCATCGGACCCACTGGCTATGGCTACACCTTC. Its protein is CASSQGIGPTGYGYTF. This chain joins TRBV4-1 and TRBJ1-2; no definite D call. This CDR3 has 16 amino acids. The ends were cut back, 1 base at V and 4 bases at J, with 16 bases in the middle. CDR1 MGHRA and CDR2 YSYEKL come from the germline V gene.